The clone carrying this TCR beta chain was counted a few times. The antigen is unknown. This record comes from a study of T cell clones after liver transplantation. Using immunoSEQ multiplex PCR, the repertoire was profiled, and TCRdb retains in-frame clones only, with some absent. The sample carries more than 2,500 clones, roughly a quarter recorded once. Trimming took 3 bases from V and 12 from J; bases not matched to a gene: 3. CDR1 and CDR2 (germline): KGHSH, LQKENI. This CDR3 is built from 13 residues. Alloreactive TCRbeta sequences came from sequencing proliferating CFSE-low cells in the MLR. The chain combines TRBV18 with TRBJ2-1, with 12 bases aligning to TRBD2. Sequences were obtained from CD4+ T cells from PBMCs cultured with third-party cells. This sequence was found in a human patient who received a liver transplant. The graft donor may have given rise to some T cells. The chain's CDR3 is CASSPETSGRQFF. CDR3 sequence (DNA): TGTGCCAGCTCACCGGAGACTAGCGGGAGGCAGTTCTTC.